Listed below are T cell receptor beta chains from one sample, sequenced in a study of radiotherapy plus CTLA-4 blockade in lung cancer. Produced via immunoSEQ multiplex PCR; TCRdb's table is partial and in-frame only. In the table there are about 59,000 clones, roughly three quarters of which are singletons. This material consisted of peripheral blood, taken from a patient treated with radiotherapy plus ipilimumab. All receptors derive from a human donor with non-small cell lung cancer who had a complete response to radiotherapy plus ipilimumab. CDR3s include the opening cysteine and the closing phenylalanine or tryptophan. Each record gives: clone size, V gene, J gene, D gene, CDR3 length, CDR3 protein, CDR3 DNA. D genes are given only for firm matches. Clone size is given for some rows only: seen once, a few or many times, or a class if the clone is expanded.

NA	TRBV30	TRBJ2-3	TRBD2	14	CACSGLASTDTQYF	TGTGCCTGCTCAGGACTAGCTAGCACAGATACGCAGTATTTT
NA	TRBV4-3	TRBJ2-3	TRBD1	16	CASRLAGTGDADTQYF	TGCGCCAGCAGACTCGCCGGGACAGGGGACGCAGATACGCAGTATTTT
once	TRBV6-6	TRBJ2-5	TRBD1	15	CASSPRQGVGETQYF	TGTGCCAGCAGTCCTAGACAGGGGGTGGGGGAGACCCAGTACTTC
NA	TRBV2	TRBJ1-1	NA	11	CARTRGTEAFF	TGTGCCAGGACTAGGGGTACTGAAGCTTTCTTT
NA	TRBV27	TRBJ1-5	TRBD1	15	CASSFSGTGDQPQHF	TGTGCCAGCAGCTTTTCTGGGACAGGGGATCAGCCCCAGCATTTT
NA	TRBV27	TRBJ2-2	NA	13	CASSPTGFRELFF	TGTGCCAGCAGTCCTACCGGTTTCAGGGAGCTGTTTTTT
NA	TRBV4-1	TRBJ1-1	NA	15	CASSQDGQVNTEAFF	TGCGCCAGCAGCCAAGATGGGCAAGTGAACACTGAAGCTTTCTTT
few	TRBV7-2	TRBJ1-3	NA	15	CASSYQTSRGNTIYF	TGTGCCAGCAGCTACCAGACCTCCAGGGGAAACACCATATATTTT
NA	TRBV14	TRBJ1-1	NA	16	CASSPLGGGMNTEAFF	TGTGCCAGCAGCCCCCTAGGGGGAGGGATGAACACTGAAGCTTTCTTT
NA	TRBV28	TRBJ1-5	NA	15	CASSSRGRSNQPQHF	TGTGCCAGCAGTTCTCGGGGGAGGTCTAATCAGCCCCAGCATTTT